These 24 T cell receptor beta chains were all obtained from the same sample, sequenced in a study of cytomegalovirus exposure and HLA in healthy donors. The study ran its PCR with 60 Vbeta and 13 Jbeta primers. Assay: immunoSEQ multiplex PCR; the TCRdb copy retains only in-frame clones and omits some. This sample has around 140,000 clones; roughly 79% occur once, and the top ten carry around 8.8%. Specimen: PBMCs. These receptors were obtained from a woman aged 60-75 years in good health and CMV-seropositive.

The rearrangement joins TRBV4-2 to TRBJ1-1; D might be TRBD1 (5 bases). V lost 0 bases and J 6 bases, leaving 14 bases between the germline ends. This CDR3 spans 15 amino acids. Germline-derived CDR1 and CDR2 are LGHNA and YNFKEQ. The CDR3 DNA reads TGTGCCAGCAGCCAAGATGGGGGGGAAAGCGCTGAAGCTTTCTTT. Amino acids: CASSQDGGESAEAFF.

This clone was recorded once. The V and J genes are TRBV6-1 and TRBJ2-7; 8 nucleotides match TRBD1. Germline values: CDR1 MNHNS, CDR2 SASEGT. There are 12 residues in the CDR3. V shed 6 bases, J shed 7 bases, and the junction held 5 bases outside the gene matches. The CDR3 DNA is TGTGCCAGCAGCGGACAGGGCTGGGAGCAGTACTTC. The encoded protein is CASSGQGWEQYF.

This clone occurred once. A read error may produce the germline difference seen at one junction end. V is TRBV5-4 and J is TRBJ1-1; D may be TRBD1 (5 bases). CDR1 SGHNT and CDR2 YYREEE come from the germline V gene (reference sequence). The CDR3 is 13 residues long. The CDR3, as DNA: TGTGCCAGCAGCCCACGATTGGACACTGAAGCCTTCTTT. It specifies CASSPRLDTEAFF.

The chain has TRBV30 and TRBJ2-7; TRBD1 agrees at 7 bases. The J segment lost 6 bases and the V segment lost 6 bases, leaving 5 bases of the junction unmatched. Germline V gene data show CDR1 as GTSNPN and CDR2 as SVGIG (reference sequence). The CDR3 spans 11 residues. CDR3 DNA: TGTGCCTGTCAACAGGGGCTCGAGCAGTACTTC. This codes for CACQQGLEQYF. Looking up the rest from reference TRBV30 and TRBJ2-7 gives the full variable domain: SQTIHQWPATLVQPVGSPLSLECTVEGTSNPNLYWYRQAAGRGLQLLFYSVGIGQISSEVPQNLSASRPQDRQFILSSKKLLLSDSGFYLCACQQGLEQYFGPGTRLTVT.

A few counts support this clone. The rearrangement uses TRBV7-9 and TRBJ2-7; 13 bases are a match to TRBD2. With V trimmed by 5 bases and J by 9 bases, 4 bases remained unmatched. CDR1 is SEHNR and CDR2 is FQNEAQ in the germline V gene (reference sequence). CDR3 length: 13 amino acids. This chain's CDR3 is CASSRTSGSGQYF. CDR3 coding DNA: TGTGCCAGCAGCAGGACTAGCGGGAGTGGGCAGTACTTC.

Comment on this clone: Relative to the germline gene, one junction end is altered; a read error may explain this. V usage is TRBV7-7 and J usage is TRBJ2-2, with 11 bases aligning to TRBD1. Germline lookup yields CDR1 SSHAT and CDR2 FNYEAQ (reference sequence). The CDR3 is 14 residues long. In nucleotides, the CDR3 is TGTGCTAGCAGCCAGGGACAGGGGGCCGGGGAGCTGTTTTTT. This gives the protein CASSQGQGAGELFF.

The gene calls are TRBV5-1 and TRBJ2-1; TRBD2 matches at 14 bases. Per the germline V gene, CDR1 is SGHRS and CDR2 is YFSETQ. The CDR3 consists of 18 residues. Losses at the gene ends were 2 bases for V and 8 bases for J; bases not matched to a gene: 12. The CDR3 sequence: CASSLQGTGTSGSDEQFF. In nucleotides, the CDR3 is TGCGCCAGCAGCTTACAGGGTACCGGGACTAGCGGGAGTGATGAGCAGTTCTTC.

The chain is built from TRBV5-1 and TRBJ2-7; 9 bases map to TRBD1. Trimming took 2 bases from V and 5 from J; bases not matched to a gene: 11. Germline V gives CDR1 SGHRS, CDR2 YFSETQ. This CDR3 contains 16 residues. DNA of the CDR3: TGCGCCAGCAGCTTTAATCTTCCGGGACAGGGAGACGAGCAGTACTTC. Translation: CASSFNLPGQGDEQYF. Looking up the rest from reference TRBV5-1 and TRBJ2-7 gives the full variable domain: KAGVTQTPRYLIKTRGQQVTLSCSPISGHRSVSWYQQTPGQGLQFLFEYFSETQRNKGNFPGRFSGRQFSNSRSEMNVSTLELGDSALYLCASSFNLPGQGDEQYFGPGTRLTVT.

This CDR3 is CASSAFGLGGGTGELFF. CDR3 in DNA: TGTGCCAGCAGCGCCTTTGGACTAGGGGGAGGAACCGGGGAGCTGTTTTTT. The chain recombines TRBV7-2 with TRBJ2-2; D might be TRBD2 (7 bases). In germline, CDR1 is SGHTA, CDR2 FQGNSA. CDR3 length equals 17 residues. Trimming took off 5 bases at V and 5 bases at J, with 21 bases between the two ends.

The chain uses TRBV6-5 and TRBJ1-1; tentatively, D is TRBD1 (5 bases). The CDR3 spans 14 residues. Germline CDR1 MNHEY, CDR2 SVGAGI. The V and J ends lost 4 bases and 3 bases respectively, with 12 bases between them. The CDR3 loop is CASSSGIRDTEAFF. CDR3 nucleotides: TGTGCCAGCAGTTCAGGGATACGGGACACTGAAGCTTTCTTT.

The chain recombines TRBV28 with TRBJ2-7; TRBD1 matches 7 bases. J was trimmed by 2 bases and V by 8 bases; bases with no gene match: 6. Germline assignment: CDR1 MDHEN and CDR2 SYDVKM. This CDR3 spans 13 amino acids. The CDR3 sequence: CASSRGQTYEQYF. In DNA, the CDR3 is TGTGCCAGCTCACGGGGACAGACCTACGAGCAGTACTTC.

This clone turned up a few times. This chain connects TRBV7-6 to TRBJ2-5, with 8 bases that match TRBD1. Germline V gene data show CDR1 as SGHVS and CDR2 as FNYEAQ. V trimming: 4 bases; J trimming: 11 bases; junction bases outside the gene matches: 12. This CDR3 contains 14 residues. CDR3 sequence: CASSSGQEFEEQYF. CDR3 sequence (DNA): TGTGCCAGCAGCTCGGGACAGGAATTCGAGGAGCAGTACTTC.

This chain links TRBV7-2 with TRBJ1-1; no reliable D call. Germline CDR1 SGHTA, CDR2 FQGNSA. The V and J ends lost 5 bases and 4 bases respectively, with 17 bases between them. The CDR3 sequence is 15 residues long. The chain's CDR3 is CASSLAGGAGTEAFF. The DNA for the CDR3 is TGTGCCAGCAGCCTGGCTGGAGGCGCGGGCACTGAAGCTTTCTTT.

This chain joins TRBV13 and TRBJ2-5; 9 bases fit TRBD2. Looked up from germline, CDR1 is PRHDT and CDR2 is FYEKMQ (reference sequence). The V segment lost 5 bases and the J segment 7 bases; nucleotides outside the gene matches: 8. This CDR3 contains 14 residues. The chain's CDR3 is CASSRTSVRGTQYF. In DNA form, the CDR3 reads TGTGCCAGCAGCCGGACTAGCGTTAGGGGGACCCAGTACTTC.

This chain links TRBV9 with TRBJ2-1, with D possibly matching TRBD2 (5 bases). Germline CDR1 and CDR2: SGDLS and YYNGEE. The V end lost 1 base, the J end lost 2 bases, and 13 bases lay between the germline ends. The CDR3 covers 16 residues. CDR3 amino acids: CASSVSGGAPYNEQFF. In DNA, the CDR3 is TGTGCCAGCAGCGTAAGCGGCGGAGCTCCCTACAATGAGCAGTTCTTC.

This clone was recorded a few times. V is TRBV6-5 and J is TRBJ2-1, with 7 bases aligning to TRBD2. CDR1 and CDR2 from the germline V gene are MNHEY and SVGAGI. The length of the CDR3 is 14 residues. The V gene end was trimmed by 8 bases and the J gene end by 4 bases; junction bases not matched to a gene: 8. CDR3 protein: CASESGTTYNEQFF. CDR3 nucleotides: TGTGCCAGCGAAAGCGGGACCACATACAATGAGCAGTTCTTC.

This chain uses TRBV30 with TRBJ2-3; D is possibly TRBD2 (5 bases). This CDR3 has 13 amino acids. V lost 0 bases, J lost 7 bases, and 11 bases lay in between. From germline, CDR1 is GTSNPN and CDR2 SVGIG (reference sequence). The CDR3 DNA sequence: TGTGCCTGGAGTGTACCACCGGGGTATACGCAGTATTTT. Its translation: CAWSVPPGYTQYF.

The gene calls are TRBV21-1 and TRBJ2-5; the table's D call, TRBD1, was not checked against the DNA. TRBV21-1 is deemed a pseudogene. This CDR3 has 15 residues. The CDR3 DNA reads as TGTGCCAGCAGCGCCGACAGGAGAGTCCAAGAGACCCAGTACTTC. It codes for CASSADRRVQETQYF.

The gene calls are TRBV28 and TRBJ2-7; the D is unclear. Trimming removed 6 bases at V and 7 bases at J, with 10 bases between. This CDR3 region has 11 residues. CDR1 and CDR2 (germline): MDHEN, SYDVKM. CDR3 in amino acids: CASSRLEEQYF. The CDR3 DNA sequence: TGTGCCAGCAGCCGACTTGAAGAGCAGTACTTC.

The chain has TRBV2 and TRBJ2-7; unclear D gene. Germline V CDR1 and CDR2: SNHLY, FYNNEI. The CDR3 is made up of 14 amino acids. Trimming took 7 bases from V and 0 from J, leaving 13 bases between them. CDR3 coding DNA: TGTGCCAGCACTGTTACAGTGGCCTCCTACGAGCAGTACTTC. Protein product: CASTVTVASYEQYF.

The chain couples TRBV20-1 to TRBJ1-2; D remains ambiguous. The germline V and J ends were trimmed by 3 bases and 7 bases, with 3 bases remaining between them. Germline V gene sequence: CDR1 DFQATT, CDR2 SNEGSKA (reference sequence). The CDR3 is 9 residues long. The CDR3 nucleotides are TGCAGTGCTAGCTTTGGCTACACCTTC. As protein: CSASFGYTF.

This clone was seen only once. The final CDR3 position lacks the conserved phenylalanine or tryptophan, pointing to a likely read error. The chain is built from TRBV27 and TRBJ1-5, with D possibly being TRBD1 (5 bases). The germline V and J ends were trimmed by 9 bases and 0 bases, with 15 bases remaining between them. CDR3 length: 15 residues. Looked up from germline, CDR1 is MNHEY and CDR2 is SMNVEV (reference sequence). The CDR3 sequence is CASAQDTYSNQPQHL. In DNA, the CDR3 is TGTGCCAGTGCACAGGACACCTATAGCAATCAGCCCCAGCATCTT.

V and J are TRBV19 and TRBJ1-1, with D tentatively TRBD1 (6 bases). CDR3 length equals 13 residues. V was clipped by 8 bases and J by 5 bases, with 15 bases between them. Germline lookup yields CDR1 LNHDA and CDR2 SQIVND (reference sequence). The CDR3 spells CASGWGRGTEAFF. Here the CDR3 DNA reads TGTGCCAGTGGCTGGGGGCGGGGGACTGAAGCTTTCTTT.

This clone was observed once. V and J are TRBV7-2 and TRBJ2-5, with D perhaps TRBD2 (6 bases). This CDR3 comprises 13 residues. Germline CDR1 SGHTA, CDR2 FQGNSA. With 5 bases removed from V and 4 bases from J, the gap between germline ends came to 11 bases. Here the CDR3 DNA reads TGTGCCAGCAGCCCATCTAGCGCAGAGACCCAGTACTTC. This encodes CASSPSSAETQYF.